The T cell receptor (beta chain) described here comes from a study of blood T cell repertoires in COVID-19. Study background: The samples span acute and convalescent COVID-19 from the United States, Italy and Spain.

How the authors handled the data: Quantification of nucleated cells was approximated via reference gene primer amplification. Sequenced by immunoSEQ multiplex PCR; TCRdb stores in-frame clones only, minus some. V and J calls and clone size are given by that table; D and trimming were obtained from the DNA. The sample has some 460,000 clones; roughly 87% are singletons. The ends lost 4 bases at V and 5 bases at J; junction bases unmatched: 9. This CDR3 contains 16 residues. CDR1 and CDR2 from the germline V gene are SGHDN and FVKESK. The genes are TRBV14 and TRBJ1-2; 11 bases line up with TRBD1. The TCR sequence derives from a woman in her late teens or twenties who had recovered from COVID-19. The specimen was PBMCs or T cells enriched from blood (not recorded which). In nucleotides, the CDR3 is TGTGCCAGCAGCCTGGGAGGGACAGGGGGATATTATGGCTACACCTTC. It codes for CASSLGGTGGYYGYTF.